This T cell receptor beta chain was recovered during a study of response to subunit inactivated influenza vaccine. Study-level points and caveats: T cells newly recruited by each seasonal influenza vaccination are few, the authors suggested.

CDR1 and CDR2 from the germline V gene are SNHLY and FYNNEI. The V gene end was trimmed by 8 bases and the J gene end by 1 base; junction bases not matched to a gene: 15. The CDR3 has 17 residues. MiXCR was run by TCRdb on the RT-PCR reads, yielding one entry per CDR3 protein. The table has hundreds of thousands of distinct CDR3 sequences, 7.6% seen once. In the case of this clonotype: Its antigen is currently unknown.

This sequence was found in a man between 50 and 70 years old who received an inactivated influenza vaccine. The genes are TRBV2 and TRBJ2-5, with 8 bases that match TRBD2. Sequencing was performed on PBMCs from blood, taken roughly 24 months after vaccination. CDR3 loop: CASEPGRWREAQETQYF. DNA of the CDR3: TGTGCCAGCGAACCTGGCCGCTGGCGGGAGGCCCAAGAGACCCAGTACTTC.